Listed here are 15 T cell receptor beta chains from one sample, sequenced in a study of CD8+CD57+ T cells in acquired aplastic anemia. CDR3 and TCR beta VDJ profiling relied on a genomic DNA template. TCRdb re-called the reads through MiXCR, storing one row per CDR3 protein. The sample lists 150,000 to 200,000 distinct CDR3 sequences; 35% to 50% were seen once. Sample: sorted CD4+, CD8+, or CD8+CD57+ T cells (not recorded which) from PBMCs. These TCRs come from a human donor in good health.

The sample holds a few counts of this clonotype. V and J are TRBV20-1 and TRBJ2-7, with 9 positions matching TRBD1. The CDR3 loop spans 16 amino acids. V gave up 1 base and J gave up 4 bases; unmatched junction bases: 11. The germline CDR1 and CDR2 sequences are DFQATT and SNEGSKA (reference sequence). The CDR3 nucleotides are TGCAGTGCTAGAGGTTTGAGTGACAGGGGGTCATACGAGCAGTACTTC. Residues: CSARGLSDRGSYEQYF.

This clonotype was picked up many times. The CDR3: CASSRLRGGELFF. CDR3 nucleotides: TGTGCCAGCAGCCGACTGAGGGGCGGGGAGCTGTTTTTT. J is TRBJ2-2 and V is TRBV7-3; D tentatively reads TRBD1 or TRBD2 (5 bases each). The V gene lost 5 bases and the J gene lost 7 bases, with 11 bases spanning the gap. Germline values: CDR1 SGHTA, CDR2 FQGTGA. The CDR3 has 13 amino acids.

In DNA form, the CDR3 reads TGTGCCAGCAGTGAACAGGTTTCCTACGAGCAGTACTTC. It encodes CASSEQVSYEQYF. The genes are TRBV2 and TRBJ2-7; D is undetermined. The CDR3 has 13 amino acids. CDR1 is SNHLY, CDR2 FYNNEI, per germline. Trimming stripped 2 bases from V and 1 base from J, with 6 bases between.

This clonotype has at least ten counts. The V gene is TRBV20-1, the J gene TRBJ2-7; 10 nucleotides match TRBD2. The CDR3 consists of 14 residues. CDR1 is DFQATT, CDR2 SNEGSKA, per germline (reference sequence). With V trimmed by 3 bases and J by 6 bases, 8 bases remained unmatched. The DNA for the CDR3 is TGCAGTGCTAGGCGCGCTAGCGGGAGTTCCGAGCAGTACTTC. It translates to CSARRASGSSEQYF.

This chain connects TRBV20-1 to TRBJ2-5; D unclear. Between the trimmed V and J ends, which lost 1 base and 5 bases, there was a span of 11 bases. Germline assignment: CDR1 DFQATT and CDR2 SNEGSKA (reference sequence). The CDR3 has 13 residues. CDR3 sequence: CSARVGFEETQYF. CDR3 DNA sequence: TGCAGTGCTAGAGTCGGATTCGAGGAGACCCAGTACTTC.

In this sample, this clonotype turned up many times. This chain uses TRBV7-6 with TRBJ2-5, with TRBD2 as a possible D gene (6 bases). Trimming cost V 6 bases and J 4 bases, with 18 bases left between them. Germline lookup yields CDR1 SGHVS and CDR2 FNYEAQ. The CDR3 runs to 15 residues. The CDR3 protein is CASSSKLAVRETQYF. DNA of the CDR3: TGTGCCAGCAGTTCAAAATTAGCGGTACGAGAGACCCAGTACTTC.

This clonotype was observed many times. The J gene is TRBJ1-1, the V gene TRBV7-9, with D tentatively TRBD1 (6 bases). Trimming shortened V by 1 base and J by 5 bases, and 14 bases separated the two germline ends. Germline values: CDR1 SEHNR, CDR2 FQNEAQ (reference sequence). The CDR3 extends over 15 amino acids. CDR3 region: CASSLGQGSRTEAFF. The CDR3 region has the DNA TGTGCCAGCAGCTTAGGTCAGGGGAGTAGGACTGAAGCTTTCTTT.

The chain has TRBV10-3 and TRBJ1-2; D possibly corresponds to TRBD1 (5 bases). The CDR3 loop spans 14 amino acids. CDR1 is ENHRY and CDR2 is SYGVKD in the germline V gene. Trimming removed 4 bases at V and 6 bases at J, with 15 bases between. The CDR3 nucleotides are TGTGCCATCAGTGTGGGGGTAACGAGGGATGGCTACACCTTC. This translates into CAISVGVTRDGYTF.

The V call is TRBV20-1, the J call TRBJ2-7, with TRBD1 as a possible D gene (5 bases). Germline loops: CDR1 DFQATT, CDR2 SNEGSKA (reference sequence). This CDR3 is built from 14 residues. With 0 bases removed from V and 4 bases from J, the gap between germline ends came to 13 bases. In DNA, the CDR3 is TGCAGTGCTAGAGATTCATCAAAGGGGTACGAGCAGTACTTC. Translating it yields CSARDSSKGYEQYF.

On this clonotype: Since a much larger clone is just one base distant, this may be a read error. Here the CDR3 omits its conserved ending phenylalanine or tryptophan, so a read error is the likely source. The rearrangement joins TRBV6-6 to TRBJ2-5; D is ambiguous. CDR1 MNHNY and CDR2 SVGAGI come from the germline V gene (reference sequence). The germline V and J ends were trimmed by 5 bases and 5 bases, with 6 bases remaining between them. The CDR3 runs to 11 residues. This CDR3 reads CASSQGETQYC. The CDR3 DNA reads as TGTGCCAGCAGTCAAGGGGAGACCCAGTACTGC.

Only a few counts were recorded for this clonotype. The genes are TRBV11-1 and TRBJ2-2, with D maybe TRBD2 (5 bases). Germline loops: CDR1 SGHAT, CDR2 FQDESV (reference sequence). V shed 5 bases and J shed 4 bases, with 17 bases lying between them. CDR3 size: 16 residues. The CDR3 DNA follows: TGTGCCAGCAGCCCCTGGTGGGAGCGAGGCACCGGGGAGCTGTTTTTT. The encoded protein is CASSPWWERGTGELFF.

The V gene is TRBV20-1, the J gene TRBJ2-7; D remains ambiguous. V was shortened by 1 base and J by 4 bases, with 8 bases between the two germline ends. The germline CDR1 and CDR2 sequences are DFQATT and SNEGSKA (reference sequence). This CDR3 contains 12 residues. The CDR3 DNA reads as TGCAGTGCTAGAGCTGGAAATTACGAGCAGTACTTC. It translates to CSARAGNYEQYF.

This clonotype was seen at least ten times. This chain joins TRBV6-1 and TRBJ2-5, with TRBD1 matching over 8 bases. Germline loops: CDR1 MNHNS, CDR2 SASEGT. With 4 bases clipped from V and 4 bases from J, the junction kept 2 bases outside the gene matches. This CDR3 has 13 residues. As DNA, the CDR3 is TGTGCCAGCAGTGTTGACAGGGGAGAGACCCAGTACTTC. As protein: CASSVDRGETQYF.

This clonotype was detected many times. This chain uses TRBV5-6 with TRBJ1-6; 9 bases match TRBD1. J gave up 10 bases and V 1 base, and 6 bases lay outside the gene matches. Looked up from germline, CDR1 is SGHDT and CDR2 is YYEEEE. The CDR3 consists of 15 residues. The CDR3: CASSLYGDRASPLHF. In nucleotides, the CDR3 is TGTGCCAGCAGCTTGTATGGGGACAGGGCGTCACCCCTCCACTTT.

This sequence joins TRBV6-1 and TRBJ1-6, with TRBD1 matching 7 bases. The J segment lost 9 bases and the V segment lost 0 bases, leaving 5 bases of the junction unmatched. This CDR3 region has 15 residues. The germline V gene encodes CDR1 MNHNS and CDR2 SASEGT. The DNA for the CDR3 is TGTGCCAGCAGTGAAGCGCACAGGGGAGGTTCACCCCTCCACTTT. Translation gives CASSEAHRGGSPLHF.